These 3 T cell receptor beta chains came from one sample sequenced in a study of blood T cell repertoires in COVID-19. Some clones are missing from TCRdb's copy, which holds only in-frame ones; the method was immunoSEQ multiplex PCR. The profile covers around 65,000 clones, with approximately 78% appearing a single time and around 13% taken by the ten largest. The sequencing input was peripheral blood. Receptors were obtained from a human donor in a cohort sampled during active COVID-19.

The V call is TRBV15, the J call TRBJ1-5, with D possibly being TRBD1 (6 bases). The V and J ends lost 0 bases and 4 bases respectively, with 7 bases between them. Germline V gene data show CDR1 as LNHNV and CDR2 as YYDKDF (reference sequence). The CDR3 is 14 residues long. This CDR3 is CATSREGANQPQHF. The CDR3 DNA is TGTGCCACCAGCAGAGAGGGGGCGAATCAGCCCCAGCATTTT.

V gene TRBV3-1 (or the pseudogene TRBV3-2) combines with J gene TRBJ1-2, with no clear D. Germline CDR1 LGHDT, CDR2 YNNKEL (reference sequence). This CDR3 is built from 13 residues. V lost 1 base and J 4 bases, leaving 7 bases between the germline ends. CDR3: CASSQAQTYGYTF. The CDR3 DNA sequence: TGTGCCAGCAGCCAAGCACAGACCTATGGCTACACCTTC.

The genes are TRBV10-3 and TRBJ2-3; D may be TRBD2 (6 bases). Trimming shortened V by 0 bases and J by 5 bases, and 12 bases separated the two germline ends. This CDR3 contains 15 residues. Germline V gives CDR1 ENHRY, CDR2 SYGVKD. Here the CDR3 reads CAISESGEAGDTQYF. CDR3 DNA sequence: TGTGCCATCAGTGAGTCCGGGGAGGCCGGAGATACGCAGTATTTT.